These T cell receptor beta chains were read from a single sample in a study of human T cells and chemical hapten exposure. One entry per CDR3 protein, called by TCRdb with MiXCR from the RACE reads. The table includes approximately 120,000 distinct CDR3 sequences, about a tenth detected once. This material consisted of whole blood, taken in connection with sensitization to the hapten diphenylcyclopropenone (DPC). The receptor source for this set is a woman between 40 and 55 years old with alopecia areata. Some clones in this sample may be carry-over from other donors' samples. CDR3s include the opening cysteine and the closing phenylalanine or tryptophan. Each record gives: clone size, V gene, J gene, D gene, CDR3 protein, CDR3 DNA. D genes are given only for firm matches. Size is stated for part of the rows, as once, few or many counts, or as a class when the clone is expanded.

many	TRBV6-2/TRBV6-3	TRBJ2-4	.	CASRDIAKNIQYF	TGTGCCAGCAGGGACATAGCCAAAAACATTCAGTACTTC
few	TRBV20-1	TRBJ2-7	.	CSALDSSYEQYF	TGCAGTGCCCTGGACAGCTCCTACGAGCAGTACTTC
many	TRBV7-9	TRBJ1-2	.	CASSLAADPHTGYTF	TGTGCCAGCAGCTTAGCCGCGGACCCTCATACCGGCTACACCTTC
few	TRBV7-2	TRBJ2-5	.	CASSQKETQYF	TGTGCCAGCAGCCAGAAAGAGACCCAGTACTTC
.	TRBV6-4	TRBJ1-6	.	CASSETEGTPLHF	TGTGCCAGCAGTGAGACGGAGGGGACACCCCTCCACTTT
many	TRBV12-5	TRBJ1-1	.	CASGPENTEAFF	TGTGCTAGTGGCCCCGAGAACACTGAAGCTTTCTTT
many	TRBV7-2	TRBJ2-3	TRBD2	CASSLGPAGYTDTQYF	TGTGCCAGCAGCTTAGGGCCAGCGGGGTACACAGATACGCAGTATTTT
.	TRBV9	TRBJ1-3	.	CASSVAIGEAGNTIYF	TGTGCCAGCAGCGTAGCTATAGGGGAGGCTGGAAACACCATATATTTT
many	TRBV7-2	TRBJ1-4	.	CASSSLAAGEKLFF	TGTGCCAGCAGCTCCCTGGCGGCAGGTGAAAAACTGTTTTTT
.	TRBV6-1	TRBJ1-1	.	CASRRSTENTEAFF	TGTGCCAGCAGGAGATCGACAGAGAACACTGAAGCTTTCTTT
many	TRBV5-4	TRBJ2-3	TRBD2	CASSSRAGLTDTQYF	TGTGCCAGCTCCTCTCGAGCGGGGCTCACAGATACGCAGTATTTT
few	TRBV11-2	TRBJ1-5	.	CASSLDGINSNQPQHF	TGTGCCAGCAGCTTAGATGGGATTAATAGCAATCAGCCCCAGCATTTT
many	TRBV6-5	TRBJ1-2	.	CASSSTAFSGGYTF	TGTGCCAGCAGTTCGACCGCTTTTTCGGGGGGCTACACCTTC
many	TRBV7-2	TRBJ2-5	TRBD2	CASSARLAGGPESETQYF	TGTGCCAGCAGCGCCCGACTAGCGGGGGGCCCAGAATCAGAGACCCAGTACTTC
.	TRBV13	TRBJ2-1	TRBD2	CASSKAGASNEQFF	TGTGCCAGCAGCAAAGCGGGGGCCAGCAATGAGCAGTTCTTC
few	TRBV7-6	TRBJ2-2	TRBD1	CASSLGTGYTGELFF	TGTGCCAGCAGCTTAGGGACAGGGTACACCGGGGAGCTGTTTTTT
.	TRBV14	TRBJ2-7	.	CASSHQRGVQRPHEQYF	TGTGCCAGCAGCCACCAGAGGGGGGTCCAGCGGCCCCACGAGCAGTACTTC
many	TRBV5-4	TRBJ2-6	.	CASSSQGAGANVLTF	TGTGCCAGCAGCTCGCAGGGTGCTGGGGCCAACGTCCTGACTTTC
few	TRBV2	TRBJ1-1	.	CASSEILGGLNTEAFF	TGTGCCAGCAGTGAAATATTAGGCGGATTGAACACTGAAGCTTTCTTT
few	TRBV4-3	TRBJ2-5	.	CASSQERASEETQYF	TGCGCCAGCAGCCAAGAGCGGGCTAGCGAGGAGACCCAGTACTTC
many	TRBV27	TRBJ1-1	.	CASSLGTSTEAFF	TGTGCCAGCAGTTTAGGGACGTCCACTGAAGCTTTCTTT
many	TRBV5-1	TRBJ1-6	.	CASSFGGTDNSPLHF	TGCGCCAGCAGCTTCGGTGGGACCGACAATTCACCCCTCCACTTT
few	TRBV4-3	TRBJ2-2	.	CASSQDRGDTGELFF	TGCGCCAGCAGCCAAGATAGGGGGGACACCGGGGAGCTGTTTTTT
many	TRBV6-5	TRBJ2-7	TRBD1	CASSRQGYEQYF	TGTGCCAGCAGTCGACAGGGCTACGAGCAGTACTTC
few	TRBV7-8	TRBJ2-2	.	CASSLVGTAGAGELFF	TGTGCCAGCAGCTTAGTTGGGACGGCCGGGGCCGGGGAGCTGTTTTTT
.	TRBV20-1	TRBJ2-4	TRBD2	CSAPGLAGFKNIQYF	TGCAGTGCTCCCGGACTAGCGGGGTTCAAAAACATTCAGTACTTC
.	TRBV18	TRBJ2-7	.	CASSPTPPPFEQYF	TGTGCCAGCTCACCAACCCCCCCCCCGTTCGAGCAGTACTTC
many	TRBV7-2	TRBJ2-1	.	CASSVIGGLNEQFF	TGTGCCAGCAGCGTAATTGGGGGCCTCAATGAGCAGTTCTTC
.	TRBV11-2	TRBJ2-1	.	CASSLAGAWNEQFF	TGTGCCAGCAGCTTGGCGGGGGCTTGGAATGAGCAGTTCTTC
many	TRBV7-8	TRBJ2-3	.	CASDSVRRRTDTQYF	TGTGCCAGCGACAGCGTCCGGAGACGCACAGATACGCAGTATTTT
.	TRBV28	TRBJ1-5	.	CASSLYGGLDQPQHF	TGTGCCAGCAGTTTATACGGGGGGCTGGATCAGCCCCAGCATTTT
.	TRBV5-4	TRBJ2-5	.	CACSPVGEETQYF	TGTGCCTGCAGTCCAGTGGGGGAAGAGACCCAGTACTTC
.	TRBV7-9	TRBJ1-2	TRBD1	CASTDRGDGYTF	TGTGCCAGCACGGACAGGGGAGATGGCTACACCTTC
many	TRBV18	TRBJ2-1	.	CASSPGAPSSYNEQFF	TGTGCCAGCTCACCAGGGGCCCCTAGCTCCTACAATGAGCAGTTCTTC
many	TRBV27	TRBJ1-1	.	CASSFKETVNTEAFF	TGTGCCAGCAGTTTCAAGGAGACGGTGAACACTGAAGCTTTCTTT
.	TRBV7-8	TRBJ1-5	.	CASSLGRRPNQPQHF	TGTGCCAGCAGCTTAGGCCGACGGCCCAATCAGCCCCAGCATTTT
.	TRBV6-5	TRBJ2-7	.	CASRRAPSTGSYEQYF	TGTGCCAGCAGACGGGCCCCTAGCACGGGCTCCTACGAGCAGTACTTC
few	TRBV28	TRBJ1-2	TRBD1	CASSLLTGAGGYTF	TGTGCCAGCAGTTTATTAACAGGGGCTGGGGGCTACACCTTC
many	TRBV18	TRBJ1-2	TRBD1	CASSPQGAYGYTF	TGTGCCAGCTCACCTCAGGGGGCCTATGGCTACACCTTC
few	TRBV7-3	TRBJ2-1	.	CASSLEGVTEQFF	TGTGCCAGCAGCTTAGAAGGCGTTACTGAGCAGTTCTTC
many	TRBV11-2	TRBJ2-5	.	CASSLEAVGGETQYF	TGTGCCAGCAGCTTAGAGGCCGTAGGGGGGGAGACCCAGTACTTC
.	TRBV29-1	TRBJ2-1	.	CSIWAGTYNEQFF	TGCAGCATCTGGGCAGGGACCTACAATGAGCAGTTCTTC
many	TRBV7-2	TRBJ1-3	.	CASSLGALSGNTIYF	TGTGCCAGCAGCTTGGGTGCTCTCTCTGGAAACACCATATATTTT
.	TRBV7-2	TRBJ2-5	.	CASSSPAAGRETQYF	TGTGCCAGCAGCTCACCCGCTGCGGGGAGAGAGACCCAGTACTTC
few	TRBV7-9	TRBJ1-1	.	CASSPRPADTEAFF	TGTGCCAGCAGCCCCCGGCCCGCGGACACTGAAGCTTTCTTT
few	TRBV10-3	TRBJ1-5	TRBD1	CAIRETGDQPQHF	TGTGCCATCAGGGAGACAGGGGATCAGCCCCAGCATTTT
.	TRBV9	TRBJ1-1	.	CASSVGWQSRNTQAFF	TGTGCCAGCAGCGTAGGATGGCAGAGCAGGAACACTCAAGCTTTCTTT
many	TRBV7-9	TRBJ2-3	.	CASSSEFADTQYF	TGTGCCAGCAGTTCCGAATTCGCAGATACGCAGTATTTT
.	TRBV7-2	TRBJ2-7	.	CASSLVLGGTYEQYF	TGTGCCAGCAGCTTAGTTCTGGGAGGAACCTACGAGCAGTACTTC
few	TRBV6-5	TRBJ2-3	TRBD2	CASSARTSGWDTQYF	TGTGCCAGCAGTGCCAGGACTAGCGGGTGGGATACGCAGTATTTT
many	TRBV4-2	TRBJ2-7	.	CASSQGADEQYF	TGTGCCAGCAGCCAGGGAGCGGACGAGCAGTACTTC
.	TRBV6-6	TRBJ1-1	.	CASSYSAMYTEAFF	TGTGCCAGCAGTTACTCGGCCATGTACACTGAAGCTTTCTTT